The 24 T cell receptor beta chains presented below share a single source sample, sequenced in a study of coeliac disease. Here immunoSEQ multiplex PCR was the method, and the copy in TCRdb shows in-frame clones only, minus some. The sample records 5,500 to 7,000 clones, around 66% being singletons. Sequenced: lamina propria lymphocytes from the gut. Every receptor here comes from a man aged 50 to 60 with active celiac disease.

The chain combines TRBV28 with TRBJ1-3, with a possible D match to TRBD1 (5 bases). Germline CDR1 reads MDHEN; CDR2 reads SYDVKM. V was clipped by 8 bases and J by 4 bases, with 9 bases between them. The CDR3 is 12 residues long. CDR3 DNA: TGTGCCAGCGCAGGGTTCGGAAACACCATATATTTT. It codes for CASAGFGNTIYF.

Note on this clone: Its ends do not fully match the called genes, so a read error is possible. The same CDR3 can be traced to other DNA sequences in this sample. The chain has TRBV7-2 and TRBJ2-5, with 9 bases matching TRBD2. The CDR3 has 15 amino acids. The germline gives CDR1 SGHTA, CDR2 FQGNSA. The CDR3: CASSSGTSLQETQYF. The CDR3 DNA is TGTGCCAGCAGTTCCGGGACTAGCTTACAAGAGACCCAATACTTC.

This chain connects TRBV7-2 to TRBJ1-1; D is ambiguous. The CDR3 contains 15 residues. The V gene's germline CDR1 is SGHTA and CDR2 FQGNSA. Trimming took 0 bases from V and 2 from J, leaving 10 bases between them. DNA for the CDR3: TGTGCCAGCAGCTTAGCGTTCGGGGTAAACACTGAAGCTTTCTTT. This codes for CASSLAFGVNTEAFF.

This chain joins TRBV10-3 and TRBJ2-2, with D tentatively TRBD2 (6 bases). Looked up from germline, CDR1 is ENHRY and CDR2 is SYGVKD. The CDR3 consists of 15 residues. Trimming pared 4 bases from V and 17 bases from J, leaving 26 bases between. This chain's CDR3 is CAISVPLAKRKLRFF. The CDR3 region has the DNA TGTGCCATCAGTGTACCGCTAGCGAAGAGAAAGCTCCGTTTTTTT.

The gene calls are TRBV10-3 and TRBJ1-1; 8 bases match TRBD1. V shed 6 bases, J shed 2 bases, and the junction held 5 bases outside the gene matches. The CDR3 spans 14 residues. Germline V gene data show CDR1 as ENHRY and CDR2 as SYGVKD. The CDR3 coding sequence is TGTGCCATCAGAACGGGACAGGCCAACACTGAAGCTTTCTTT. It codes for CAIRTGQANTEAFF.

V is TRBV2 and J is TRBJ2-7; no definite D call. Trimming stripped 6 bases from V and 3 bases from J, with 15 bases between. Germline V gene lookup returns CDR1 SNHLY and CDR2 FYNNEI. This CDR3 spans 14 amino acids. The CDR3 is CASRTPNYHYEQYV. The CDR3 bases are TGTGCCAGCAGGACGCCGAACTATCACTACGAGCAGTACGTC.

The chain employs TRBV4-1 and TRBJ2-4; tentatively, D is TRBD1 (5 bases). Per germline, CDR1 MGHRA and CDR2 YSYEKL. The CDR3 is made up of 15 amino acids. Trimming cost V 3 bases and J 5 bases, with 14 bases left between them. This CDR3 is CASSQARDSQNIQYF. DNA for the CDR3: TGCGCCAGCAGCCAGGCGCGCGACAGCCAAAACATTCAGTACTTC.

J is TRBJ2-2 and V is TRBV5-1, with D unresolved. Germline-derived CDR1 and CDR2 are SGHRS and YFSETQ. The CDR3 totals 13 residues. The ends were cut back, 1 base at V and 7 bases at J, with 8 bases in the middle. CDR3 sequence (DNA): TGCGCCAGCAGCTTGCTACAGTACGGGGAGCTGTTTTTT. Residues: CASSLLQYGELFF.

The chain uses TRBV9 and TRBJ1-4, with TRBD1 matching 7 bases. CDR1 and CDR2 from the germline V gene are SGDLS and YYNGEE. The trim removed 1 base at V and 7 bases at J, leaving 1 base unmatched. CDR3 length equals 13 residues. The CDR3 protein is CASSVSGGEKLFF. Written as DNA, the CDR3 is TGTGCCAGCAGCGTATCAGGGGGTGAAAAACTGTTTTTT.

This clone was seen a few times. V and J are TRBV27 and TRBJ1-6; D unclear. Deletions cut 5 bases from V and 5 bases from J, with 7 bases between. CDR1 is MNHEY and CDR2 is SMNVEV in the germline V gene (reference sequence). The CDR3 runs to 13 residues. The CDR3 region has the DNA TGTGCCAGCAGTATCCTAAATAATTCACCCCTCCACTTT. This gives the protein CASSILNNSPLHF.

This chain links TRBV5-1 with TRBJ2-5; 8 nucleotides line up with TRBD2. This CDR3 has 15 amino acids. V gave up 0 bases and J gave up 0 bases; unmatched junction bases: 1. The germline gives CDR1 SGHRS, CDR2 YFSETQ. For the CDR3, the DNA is TGCGCCAGCAGCTTGGTAGCGGGGAACCAAGAGACCCAGTACTTC. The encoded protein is CASSLVAGNQETQYF.

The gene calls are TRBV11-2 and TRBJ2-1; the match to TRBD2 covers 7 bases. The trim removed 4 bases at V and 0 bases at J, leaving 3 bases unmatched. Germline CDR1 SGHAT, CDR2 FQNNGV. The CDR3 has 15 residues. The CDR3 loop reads CASSSQRGSYNEQFF. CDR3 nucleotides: TGTGCCAGCAGCTCACAGCGGGGCTCCTACAATGAGCAGTTCTTC. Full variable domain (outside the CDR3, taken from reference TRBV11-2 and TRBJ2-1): EAGVAQSPRYKIIEKRQSVAFWCNPISGHATLYWYQQILGQGPKLLIQFQNNGVVDDSQLPKDRFSAERLKGVDSTLKIQPAKLEDSAVYLCASSSQRGSYNEQFFGPGTRLTVL.

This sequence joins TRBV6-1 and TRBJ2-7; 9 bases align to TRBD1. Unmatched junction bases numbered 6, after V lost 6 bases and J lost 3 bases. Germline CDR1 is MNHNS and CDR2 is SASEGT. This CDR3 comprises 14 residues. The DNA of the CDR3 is TGTGCCAGCAGGACCGGGACAGGGTTCTACGAGCAGTACGTC. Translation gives CASRTGTGFYEQYV.

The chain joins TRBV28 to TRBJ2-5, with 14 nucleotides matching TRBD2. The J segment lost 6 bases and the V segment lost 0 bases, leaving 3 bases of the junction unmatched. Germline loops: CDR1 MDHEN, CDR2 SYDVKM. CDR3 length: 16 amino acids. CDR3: CASSLWTSGGGKTQYF. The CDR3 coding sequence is TGTGCCAGCAGTTTATGGACTAGCGGGGGGGGAAAGACCCAGTACTTC.

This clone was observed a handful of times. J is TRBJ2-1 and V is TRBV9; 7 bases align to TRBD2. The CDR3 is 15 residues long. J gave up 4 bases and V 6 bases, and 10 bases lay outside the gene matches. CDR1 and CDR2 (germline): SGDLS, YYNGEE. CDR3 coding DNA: TGTGCCAGCACCGAGGGGTACGGGGGGTACAATGAGCAGTTCTTC. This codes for CASTEGYGGYNEQFF.

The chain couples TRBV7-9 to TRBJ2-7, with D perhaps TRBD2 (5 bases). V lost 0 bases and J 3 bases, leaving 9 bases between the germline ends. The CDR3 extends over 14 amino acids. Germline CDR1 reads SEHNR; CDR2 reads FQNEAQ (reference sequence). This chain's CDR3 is CASSLAGVDYEQYF. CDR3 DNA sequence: TGTGCCAGCAGCTTAGCGGGAGTAGACTACGAGCAGTACTTC.

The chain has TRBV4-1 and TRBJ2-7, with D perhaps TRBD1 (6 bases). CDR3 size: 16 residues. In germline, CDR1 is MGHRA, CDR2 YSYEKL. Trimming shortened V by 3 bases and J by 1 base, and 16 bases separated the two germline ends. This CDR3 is CASSHLSQGYSYEQYF. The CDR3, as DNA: TGCGCCAGCAGCCATTTATCACAGGGATATTCCTACGAGCAGTACTTC.

The CDR3 DNA is TGTGCCAGCAGTCCACAGTTGGGGCAGGGGGCTGTAGGCTACACCTTC. This translates into CASSPQLGQGAVGYTF. The J gene is TRBJ1-2, the V gene TRBV2, with 8 nucleotides matching TRBD1. V shed 5 bases and J 8 bases; nucleotides not matched to a gene: 16. Germline CDR1 reads SNHLY; CDR2 reads FYNNEI. This CDR3 contains 16 residues. The full variable domain, in which reference TRBV2 and TRBJ1-2 provide the parts outside the CDR3, is EPEVTQTPSHQVTQMGQEVILRCVPISNHLYFYWYRQILGQKVEFLVSFYNNEISEKSEIFDDQFSVERPDGSNFTLKIRSTKLEDSAMYFCASSPQLGQGAVGYTFGSGTRLTVV.

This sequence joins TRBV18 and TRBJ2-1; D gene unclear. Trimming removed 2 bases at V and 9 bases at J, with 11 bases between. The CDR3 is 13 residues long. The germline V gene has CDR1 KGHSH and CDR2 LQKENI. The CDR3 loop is CASSPSGNSEQFF. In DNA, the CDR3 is TGTGCCAGCTCACCATCAGGCAACAGTGAGCAGTTCTTC. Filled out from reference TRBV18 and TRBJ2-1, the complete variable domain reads NAGVMQNPRHLVRRRGQEARLRCSPMKGHSHVYWYRQLPEEGLKFMVYLQKENIIDESGMPKERFSAEFPKEGPSILRIQQVVRGDSAAYFCASSPSGNSEQFFGPGTRLTVL.

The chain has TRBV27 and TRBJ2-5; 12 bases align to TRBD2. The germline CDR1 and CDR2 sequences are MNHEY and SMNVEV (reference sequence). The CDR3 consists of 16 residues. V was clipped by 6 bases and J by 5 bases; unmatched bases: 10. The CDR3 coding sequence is TGTGCCAGCAGCCCCGAAGCTAGCGGGGGGGTCGAGACCCAGTACTTC. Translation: CASSPEASGGVETQYF.

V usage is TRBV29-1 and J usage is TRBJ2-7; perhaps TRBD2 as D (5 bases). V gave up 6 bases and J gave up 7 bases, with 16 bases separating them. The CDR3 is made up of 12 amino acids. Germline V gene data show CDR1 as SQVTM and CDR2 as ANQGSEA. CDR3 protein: CSVASPPGEQYV. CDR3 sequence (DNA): TGCAGCGTGGCTTCGCCCCCGGGAGAGCAGTACGTC.

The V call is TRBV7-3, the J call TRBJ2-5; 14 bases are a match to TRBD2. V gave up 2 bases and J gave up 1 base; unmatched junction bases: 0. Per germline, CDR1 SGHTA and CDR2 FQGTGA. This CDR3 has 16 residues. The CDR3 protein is CASSLGTSGGQETQYF. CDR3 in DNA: TGTGCCAGCAGCTTAGGGACTAGCGGGGGCCAAGAGACCCAGTACTTC.

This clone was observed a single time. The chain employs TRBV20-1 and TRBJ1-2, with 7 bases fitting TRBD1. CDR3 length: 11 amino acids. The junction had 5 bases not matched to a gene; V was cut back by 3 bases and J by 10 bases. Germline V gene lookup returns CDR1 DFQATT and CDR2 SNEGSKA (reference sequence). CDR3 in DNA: TGCAGTGCTAGGAGGCAGGGGGTCTACACCTTC. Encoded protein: CSARRQGVYTF.

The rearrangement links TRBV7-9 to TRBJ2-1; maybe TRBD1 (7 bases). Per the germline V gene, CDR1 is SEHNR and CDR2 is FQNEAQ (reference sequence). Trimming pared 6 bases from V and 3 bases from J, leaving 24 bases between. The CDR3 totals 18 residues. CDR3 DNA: TGTGCCAGCAGGATAGCGGTATTTTCCGGGACAGACTACAATGAGCAGTTCTTC. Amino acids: CASRIAVFSGTDYNEQFF.